These 12 T cell receptor beta chains were sequenced from one sample in a study of cytomegalovirus exposure and HLA in healthy donors (dated by TCRdb to about 2017). Libraries were made using the immunoSEQ multiplex PCR assay. For the multiplex PCR, a mixture combining 60 forward primers for TCR Vbeta segments and 13 reverse primers for TCR Jbeta segments was used. Drawn from immuneACCESS, this table holds only the in-frame rearrangements with V and J called that TCRdb kept. Clones are partly lost; checked studies trace under half to an unresolved V gene and leave the rest unexplained. The sample table contains roughly 200,000 clones; only one count was recorded for 70% to 80% of them. Of the sample, about 4.6% falls within the top ten clones. The sequenced sample was PBMCs. Source of these receptors: a woman in her twenties or thirties in good health and CMV-seropositive.

The CDR3 loop reads CASSEQLSRWSNTEAFF. The CDR3 region has the DNA TGTGCCAGCAGTGAACAATTGAGCCGTTGGAGTAACACTGAAGCTTTCTTT. The chain has TRBV2 and TRBJ1-1; no clear D. Looked up from germline, CDR1 is SNHLY and CDR2 is FYNNEI. This CDR3 is built from 17 residues. Trimming took off 2 bases at V and 2 bases at J, with 18 bases between the two ends.

This clone appeared a single time. The chain uses TRBV4-3 and TRBJ2-7; TRBD2 aligns across 11 bases. CDR3 size: 15 residues. V dropped 4 bases and J dropped 4; count of bases not matched to a gene: 6. Germline values: CDR1 LGHNA, CDR2 YSLEER. The CDR3 DNA is TGCGCCAGCAGCCTCGGACTAGCGGGTACTTACGAGCAGTACTTC. Encoded protein: CASSLGLAGTYEQYF.

V usage is TRBV7-2 and J usage is TRBJ2-1, with TRBD2 matching 7 bases. J lost 3 bases, V lost 5 bases, and 7 bases had no gene match. The germline CDR1 and CDR2 sequences are SGHTA and FQGNSA. The CDR3 has 15 residues. Here the CDR3 DNA reads TGTGCCAGCAGCCGGGCGGGAGCGGGCTACAATGAGCAGTTCTTC. Encoded protein: CASSRAGAGYNEQFF.

The rearrangement joins TRBV7-9 to TRBJ1-2; TRBD1 agrees at 8 bases. The CDR3 length is 13 residues. Losses at the gene ends were 8 bases for V and 3 bases for J; bases not matched to a gene: 5. Germline-derived CDR1 and CDR2 are SEHNR and FQNEAQ (reference sequence). The CDR3 sequence is CASGAGGDYGYTF. The CDR3 DNA sequence: TGTGCCAGCGGCGCAGGGGGCGACTATGGCTACACCTTC.

The V and J genes are TRBV15 and TRBJ1-5; TRBD1 is a possible D gene (5 bases). The germline gives CDR1 LNHNV, CDR2 YYDKDF (reference sequence). Trimming took 4 bases from V and 4 from J, leaving 8 bases between them. This CDR3 region has 13 residues. CDR3 region: CATSNRLNQPQHF. The DNA of the CDR3 is TGTGCCACCAGCAACAGGTTGAATCAGCCCCAGCATTTT. Supplemented by reference TRBV15 and TRBJ1-5, the full variable domain reads DAMVIQNPRYQVTQFGKPVTLSCSQTLNHNVMYWYQQKSSQAPKLLFHYYDKDFNNEADTPDNFQSRRPNTSFCFLDIRSPGLGDTAMYLCATSNRLNQPQHFGDGTRLSIL.

J is TRBJ1-3 and V is TRBV4-1; 7 bases agree with TRBD1. V was clipped by 4 bases and J by 0 bases; unmatched bases: 9. Germline CDR1 MGHRA, CDR2 YSYEKL. The CDR3 loop spans 17 amino acids. The CDR3 coding sequence is TGCGCCAGCAGCCCTACGTTGGGACAGAACTCTGGAAACACCATATATTTT. It encodes CASSPTLGQNSGNTIYF.

The rearrangement joins TRBV10-3 to TRBJ1-1, with D perhaps TRBD1 (6 bases). Trimming shortened V by 5 bases and J by 5 bases, and 21 bases separated the two germline ends. Germline V gene data show CDR1 as ENHRY and CDR2 as SYGVKD. The CDR3 is 16 amino acids. DNA for the CDR3: TGTGCCATCAGTCTAGCACCGGGACCTAGGGGGACTGAAGCTTTCTTT. Translated: CAISLAPGPRGTEAFF.

V usage is TRBV10-3 and J usage is TRBJ1-2, with D possibly TRBD1 on 5 matching bases. Trimming pared 4 bases from V and 5 bases from J, leaving 17 bases between. The CDR3 has 15 amino acids. Germline V gene sequence: CDR1 ENHRY, CDR2 SYGVKD. The CDR3 region has the DNA TGTGCCATCAGTGGACGGGGCCGGGGAGGTTATGGCTACACCTTC. Translation gives CAISGRGRGGYGYTF.

The chain links TRBV9 to TRBJ2-1, with D maybe TRBD1 (6 bases). The CDR3 sequence is 15 residues long. Trimming took 2 bases from V and 7 from J, leaving 16 bases between them. From germline, CDR1 is SGDLS and CDR2 YYNGEE. The DNA of the CDR3 is TGTGCCAGCAGCGTTTTAGGATTGGGGGCAAATGAGCAGTTCTTC. Translated, it gives CASSVLGLGANEQFF.

The chain joins TRBV27 to TRBJ2-5; tentatively, D is TRBD1 (6 bases). Germline V gene lookup returns CDR1 MNHEY and CDR2 SMNVEV (reference sequence). The CDR3 consists of 15 residues. The V gene lost 5 bases and the J gene lost 0 bases, with 13 bases spanning the gap. CDR3 residues: CASSPTGRHQETQYF. The CDR3 DNA reads as TGTGCCAGCAGTCCCACAGGGCGCCACCAAGAGACCCAGTACTTC.

The chain combines TRBV7-9 with TRBJ2-3; D possibly corresponds to TRBD2 (5 bases). Trimming removed 7 bases from V and 1 base from J, with 18 bases in between. The CDR3 has 16 amino acids. CDR1 is SEHNR and CDR2 is FQNEAQ in the germline V gene (reference sequence). The CDR3 DNA reads TGTGCCAGCACCAAGAGAGGGTCACGGGGCACAGATACGCAGTATTTT. It specifies CASTKRGSRGTDTQYF.

This clone was counted only a few times. The genes are TRBV5-4 and TRBJ2-7; TRBD1 might be the D (6 bases). V was trimmed by 0 bases and J by 7 bases, leaving 11 bases between them. This CDR3 spans 13 amino acids. CDR1 and CDR2 (germline): SGHNT, YYREEE (reference sequence). CDR3 in DNA: TGTGCCAGCAGCTTGGTTTCAACAGGGGAGCAGTACTTC. Residues: CASSLVSTGEQYF.